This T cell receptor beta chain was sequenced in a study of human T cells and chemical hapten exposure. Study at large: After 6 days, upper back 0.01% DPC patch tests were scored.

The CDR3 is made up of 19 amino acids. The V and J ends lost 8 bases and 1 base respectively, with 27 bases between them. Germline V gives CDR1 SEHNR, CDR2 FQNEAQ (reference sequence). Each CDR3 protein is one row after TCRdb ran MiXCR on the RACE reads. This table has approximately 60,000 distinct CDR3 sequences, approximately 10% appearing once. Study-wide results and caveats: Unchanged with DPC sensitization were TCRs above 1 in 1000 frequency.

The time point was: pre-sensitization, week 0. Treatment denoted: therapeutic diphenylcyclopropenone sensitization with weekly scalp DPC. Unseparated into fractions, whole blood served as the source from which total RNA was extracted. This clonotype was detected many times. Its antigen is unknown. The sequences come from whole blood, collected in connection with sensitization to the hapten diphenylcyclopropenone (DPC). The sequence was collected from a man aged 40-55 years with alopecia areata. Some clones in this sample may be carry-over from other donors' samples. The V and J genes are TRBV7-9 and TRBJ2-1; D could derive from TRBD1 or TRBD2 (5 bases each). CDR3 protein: CASDPPAGRGRRSYNEQFF. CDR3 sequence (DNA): TGTGCCAGCGACCCACCGGCAGGACGGGGACGGAGGTCCTACAATGAGCAGTTCTTC.